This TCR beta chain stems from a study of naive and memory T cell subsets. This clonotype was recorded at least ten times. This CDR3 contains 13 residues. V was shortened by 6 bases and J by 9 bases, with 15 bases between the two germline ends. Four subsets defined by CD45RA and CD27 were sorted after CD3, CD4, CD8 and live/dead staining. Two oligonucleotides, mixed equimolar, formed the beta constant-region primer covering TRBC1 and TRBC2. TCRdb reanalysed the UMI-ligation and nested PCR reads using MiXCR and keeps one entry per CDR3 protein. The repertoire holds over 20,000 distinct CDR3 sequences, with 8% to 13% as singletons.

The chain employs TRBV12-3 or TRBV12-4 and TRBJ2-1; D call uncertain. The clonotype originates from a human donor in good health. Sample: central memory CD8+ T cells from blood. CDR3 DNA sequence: TGTGCCAGCAGGATAGGTGGAGAAGGTGAGCAGTTCTTC. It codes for CASRIGGEGEQFF.